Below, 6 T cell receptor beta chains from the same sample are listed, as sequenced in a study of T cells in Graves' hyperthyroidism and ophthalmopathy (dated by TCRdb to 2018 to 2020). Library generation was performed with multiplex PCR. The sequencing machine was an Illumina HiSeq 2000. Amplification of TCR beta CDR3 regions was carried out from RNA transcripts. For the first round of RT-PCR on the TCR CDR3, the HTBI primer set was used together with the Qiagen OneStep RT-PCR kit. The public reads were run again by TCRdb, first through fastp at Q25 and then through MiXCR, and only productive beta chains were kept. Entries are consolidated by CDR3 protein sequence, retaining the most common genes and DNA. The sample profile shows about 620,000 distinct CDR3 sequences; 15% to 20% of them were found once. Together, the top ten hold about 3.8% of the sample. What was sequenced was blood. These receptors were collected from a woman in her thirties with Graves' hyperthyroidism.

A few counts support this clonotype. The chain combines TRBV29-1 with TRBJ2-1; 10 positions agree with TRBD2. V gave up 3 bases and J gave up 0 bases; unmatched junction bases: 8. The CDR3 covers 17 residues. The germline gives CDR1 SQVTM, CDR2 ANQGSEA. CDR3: CSVDPGLAVSSYNEQFF. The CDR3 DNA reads TGCAGCGTTGACCCCGGACTAGCGGTAAGCTCCTACAATGAGCAGTTCTTC.

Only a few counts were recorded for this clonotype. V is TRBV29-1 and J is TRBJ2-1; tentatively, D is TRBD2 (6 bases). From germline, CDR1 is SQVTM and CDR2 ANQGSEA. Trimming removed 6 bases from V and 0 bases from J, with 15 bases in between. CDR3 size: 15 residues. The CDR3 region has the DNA TGCAGCGTCCCACTTAGCGGAAGCTCCTACAATGAGCAGTTCTTC. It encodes CSVPLSGSSYNEQFF.

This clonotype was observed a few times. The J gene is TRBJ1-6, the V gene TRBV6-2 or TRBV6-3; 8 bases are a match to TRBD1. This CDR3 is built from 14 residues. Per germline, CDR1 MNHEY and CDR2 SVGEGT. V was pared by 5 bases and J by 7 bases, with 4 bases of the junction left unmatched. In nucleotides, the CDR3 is TGTGCCAGCAGTCCCCGGGACAGGAATTCACCCCTCCACTTT. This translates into CASSPRDRNSPLHF.

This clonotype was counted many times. The CDR3 nucleotides are TGTGCCAGCAGCCCGAGACAGGGCTATGGCTACACCTTC. Protein product: CASSPRQGYGYTF. The J gene is TRBJ1-2, the V gene TRBV5-4; TRBD1 matches 7 bases. The germline V gene has CDR1 SGHNT and CDR2 YYREEE (reference sequence). The CDR3 has 13 residues. After removal of 4 bases from V and 4 bases from J, the junction contained 4 bases not matched to a gene.

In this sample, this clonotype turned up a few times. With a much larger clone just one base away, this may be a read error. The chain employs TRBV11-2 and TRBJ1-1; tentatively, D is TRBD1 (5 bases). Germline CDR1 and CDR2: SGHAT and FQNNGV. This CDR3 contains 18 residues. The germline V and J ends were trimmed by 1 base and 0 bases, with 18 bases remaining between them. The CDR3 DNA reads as TGTGCCAGCAGCTTAGGCAGTAGGGGAAGACTCATGAACACTGAAGCTTTCTTT. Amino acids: CASSLGSRGRLMNTEAFF. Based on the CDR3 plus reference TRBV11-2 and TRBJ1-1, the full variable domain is EAGVAQSPRYKIIEKRQSVAFWCNPISGHATLYWYQQILGQGPKLLIQFQNNGVVDDSQLPKDRFSAERLKGVDSTLKIQPAKLEDSAVYLCASSLGSRGRLMNTEAFFGQGTRLTVV.

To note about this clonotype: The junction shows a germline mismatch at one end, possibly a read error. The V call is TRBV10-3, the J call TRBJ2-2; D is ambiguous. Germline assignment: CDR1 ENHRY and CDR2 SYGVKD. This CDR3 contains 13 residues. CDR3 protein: CVISTTNTGELFF. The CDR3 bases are TGTGTCATCAGTACAACGAACACCGGGGAGCTGTTTTTT.